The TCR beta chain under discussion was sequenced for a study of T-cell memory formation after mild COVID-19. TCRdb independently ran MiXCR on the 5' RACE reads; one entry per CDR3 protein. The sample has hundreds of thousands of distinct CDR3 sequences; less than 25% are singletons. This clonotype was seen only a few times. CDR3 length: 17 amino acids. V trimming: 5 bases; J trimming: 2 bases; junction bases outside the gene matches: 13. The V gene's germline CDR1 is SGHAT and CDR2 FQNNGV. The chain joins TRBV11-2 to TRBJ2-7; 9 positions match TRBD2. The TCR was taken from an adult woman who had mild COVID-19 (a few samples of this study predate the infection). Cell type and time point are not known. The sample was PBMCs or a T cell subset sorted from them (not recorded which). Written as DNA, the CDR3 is TGTGCCAGCAGCCCGAAAGAGGGACTAGCCGTTACCTACGAGCAGTACTTC. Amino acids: CASSPKEGLAVTYEQYF.